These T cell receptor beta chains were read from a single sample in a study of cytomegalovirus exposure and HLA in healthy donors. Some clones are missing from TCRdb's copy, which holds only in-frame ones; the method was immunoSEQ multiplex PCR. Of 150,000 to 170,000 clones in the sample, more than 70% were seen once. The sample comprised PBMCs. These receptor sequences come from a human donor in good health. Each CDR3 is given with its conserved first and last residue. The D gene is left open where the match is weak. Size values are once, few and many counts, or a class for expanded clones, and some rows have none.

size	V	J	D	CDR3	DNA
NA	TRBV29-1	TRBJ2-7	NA	CSVAATHYEQYF	TGCAGCGTTGCCGCTACCCACTACGAGCAGTACTTC
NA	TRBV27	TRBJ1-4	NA	CASSLWGGRLEKLFF	TGTGCCAGCAGTTTATGGGGGGGGCGCCTAGAAAAACTGTTTTTT
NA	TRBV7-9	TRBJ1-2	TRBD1	CASSPWTGDYTF	TGTGCCAGCAGCCCGTGGACAGGGGACTACACCTTC
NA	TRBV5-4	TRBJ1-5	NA	CASSSGGGPQHF	TGTGCCAGCAGCTCCGGGGGTGGGCCCCAGCATTTT
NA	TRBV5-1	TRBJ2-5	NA	CASSLGGVGSGQETQYF	TGCGCCAGCAGCTTGGGCGGCGTCGGGAGTGGCCAAGAGACCCAGTACTTC
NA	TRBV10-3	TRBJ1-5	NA	CAISESRGAVSNQPQHF	TGTGCCATCAGTGAGTCACGGGGGGCAGTGAGCAATCAGCCCCAGCATTTT
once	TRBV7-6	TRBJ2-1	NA	CASSLGQGYNEQFF	TGTGCCAGCAGCTTAGGGCAGGGGTACAATGAGCAGTTCTTC
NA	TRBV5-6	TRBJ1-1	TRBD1	CASSPGQGLVYTEAFF	TGTGCCAGCAGCCCCGGACAGGGATTGGTCTACACTGAAGCTTTCTTT
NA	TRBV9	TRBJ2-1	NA	CASRRSSSHNNEQFF	TGTGCCAGCAGGAGATCTAGCAGCCACAACAATGAGCAGTTCTTC
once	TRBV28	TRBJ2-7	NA	CASSTPGLPYEQYF	TGTGCCAGCAGTACTCCAGGGCTTCCCTACGAGCAGTACTTC